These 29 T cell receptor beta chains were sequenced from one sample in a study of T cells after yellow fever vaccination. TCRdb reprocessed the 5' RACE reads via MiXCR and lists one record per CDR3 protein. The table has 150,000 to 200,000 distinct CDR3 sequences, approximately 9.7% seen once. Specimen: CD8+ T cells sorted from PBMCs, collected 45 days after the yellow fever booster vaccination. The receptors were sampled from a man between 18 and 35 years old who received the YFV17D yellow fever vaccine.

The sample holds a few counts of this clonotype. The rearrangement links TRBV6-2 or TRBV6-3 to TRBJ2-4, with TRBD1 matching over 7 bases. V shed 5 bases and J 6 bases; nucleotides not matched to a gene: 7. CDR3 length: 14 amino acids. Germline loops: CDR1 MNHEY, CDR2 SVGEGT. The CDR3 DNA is TGTGCCAGCAGTCCTTACAGGGGCCCAAACATTCAGTACTTC. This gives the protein CASSPYRGPNIQYF.

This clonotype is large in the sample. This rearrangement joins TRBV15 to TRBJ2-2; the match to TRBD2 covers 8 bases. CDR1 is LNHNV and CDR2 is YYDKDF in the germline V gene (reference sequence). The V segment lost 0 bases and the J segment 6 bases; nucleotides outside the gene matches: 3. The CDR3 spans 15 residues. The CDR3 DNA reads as TGTGCCACCAGCAGAGATACGGGGGGGCCCGGGGAGCTGTTTTTT. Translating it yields CATSRDTGGPGELFF.

The CDR3 spells CASSLGTGNGYTF. Written as DNA, the CDR3 is TGTGCCAGCAGCCTCGGGACAGGGAATGGCTACACCTTC. The J gene is TRBJ1-2, the V gene TRBV11-2; 9 positions agree with TRBD1. CDR3 length: 13 residues. J gave up 6 bases and V 5 bases, and 4 bases lay outside the gene matches. Germline assignment: CDR1 SGHAT and CDR2 FQNNGV.

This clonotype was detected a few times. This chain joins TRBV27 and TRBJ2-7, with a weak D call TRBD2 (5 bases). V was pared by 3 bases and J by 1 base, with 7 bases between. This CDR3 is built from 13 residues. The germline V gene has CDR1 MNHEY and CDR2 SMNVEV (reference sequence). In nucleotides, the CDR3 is TGTGCCAGCAGTTTCCGGGGATCCTACGAGCAGTACTTC. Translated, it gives CASSFRGSYEQYF.

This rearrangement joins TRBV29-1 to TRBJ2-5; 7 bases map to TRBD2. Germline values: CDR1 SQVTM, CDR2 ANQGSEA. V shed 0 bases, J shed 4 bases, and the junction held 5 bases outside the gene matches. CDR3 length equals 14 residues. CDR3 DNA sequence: TGCAGCGTTGAAGAGGCTGGGGGGGGAGAGACCCAGTACTTC. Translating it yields CSVEEAGGGETQYF.

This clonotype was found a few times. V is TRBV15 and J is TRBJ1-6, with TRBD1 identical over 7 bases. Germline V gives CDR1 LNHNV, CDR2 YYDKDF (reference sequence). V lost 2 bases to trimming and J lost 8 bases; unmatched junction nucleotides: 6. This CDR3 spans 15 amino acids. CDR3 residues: CATSRTTGRDSPLHF. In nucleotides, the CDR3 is TGTGCCACCAGCAGAACGACAGGGAGGGATTCACCCCTCCACTTT.

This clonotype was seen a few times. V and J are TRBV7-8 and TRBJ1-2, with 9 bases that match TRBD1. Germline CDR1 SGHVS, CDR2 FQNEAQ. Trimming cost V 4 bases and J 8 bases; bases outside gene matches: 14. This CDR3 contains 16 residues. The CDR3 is CASSSPSGWTGDGYTF. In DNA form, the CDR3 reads TGTGCCAGCAGCTCACCGTCGGGGTGGACAGGGGACGGCTACACCTTC.

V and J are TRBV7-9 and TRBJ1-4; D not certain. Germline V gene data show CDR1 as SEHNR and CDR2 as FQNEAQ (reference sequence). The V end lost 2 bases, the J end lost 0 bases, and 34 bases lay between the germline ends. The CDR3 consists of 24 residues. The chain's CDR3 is CASSLSTWKNLVPNNRTTNEKLFF. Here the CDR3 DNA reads TGTGCCAGCAGCTTATCTACATGGAAAAACCTCGTTCCAAATAACCGAACAACTAATGAAAAACTGTTTTTT.

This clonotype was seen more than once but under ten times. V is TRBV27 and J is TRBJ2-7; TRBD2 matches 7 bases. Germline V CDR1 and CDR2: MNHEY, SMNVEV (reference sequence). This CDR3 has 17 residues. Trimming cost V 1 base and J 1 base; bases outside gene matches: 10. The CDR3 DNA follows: TGTGCCAGCAGTTTATTATTGACGGGGAGGGGATCCTACGAGCAGTACTTC. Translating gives CASSLLLTGRGSYEQYF.

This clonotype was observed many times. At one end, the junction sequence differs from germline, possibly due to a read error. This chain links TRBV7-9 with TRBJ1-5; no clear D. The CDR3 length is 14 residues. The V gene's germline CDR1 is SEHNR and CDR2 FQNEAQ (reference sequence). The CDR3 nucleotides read TGTGCCAGCAGTTTAGAGGGTAGCAATCAGCCCCAGCATTTT. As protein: CASSLEGSNQPQHF. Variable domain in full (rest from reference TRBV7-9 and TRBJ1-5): DTGVSQNPRHKITKRGQNVTFRCDPISEHNRLYWYRQTLGQGPEFLTYFQNEAQLEKSRLLSDRFSAERPKGSFSTLEIQRTEQGDSAMYLCASSLEGSNQPQHFGDGTRLSIL.

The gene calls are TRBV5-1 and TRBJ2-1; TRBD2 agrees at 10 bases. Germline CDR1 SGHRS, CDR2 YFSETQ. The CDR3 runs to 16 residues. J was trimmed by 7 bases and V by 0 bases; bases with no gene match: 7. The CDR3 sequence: CASSLGASGGRNEQFF. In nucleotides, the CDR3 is TGCGCCAGCAGCTTGGGGGCTAGCGGGGGCAGGAATGAGCAGTTCTTC. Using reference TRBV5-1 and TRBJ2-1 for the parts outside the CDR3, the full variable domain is KAGVTQTPRYLIKTRGQQVTLSCSPISGHRSVSWYQQTPGQGLQFLFEYFSETQRNKGNFPGRFSGRQFSNSRSEMNVSTLELGDSALYLCASSLGASGGRNEQFFGPGTRLTVL.

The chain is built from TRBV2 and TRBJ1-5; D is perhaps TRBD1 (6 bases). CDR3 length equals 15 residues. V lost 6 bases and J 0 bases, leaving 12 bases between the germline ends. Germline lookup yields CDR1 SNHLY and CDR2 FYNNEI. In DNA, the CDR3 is TGTGCCAGCAGGGACAGACCTTATAGCAATCAGCCCCAGCATTTT. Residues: CASRDRPYSNQPQHF.

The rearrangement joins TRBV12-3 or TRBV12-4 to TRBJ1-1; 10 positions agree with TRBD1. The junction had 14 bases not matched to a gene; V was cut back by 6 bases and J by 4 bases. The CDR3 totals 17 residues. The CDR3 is CASSPYPPGTGVTEAFF. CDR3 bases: TGTGCCAGCAGCCCCTACCCTCCCGGGACAGGGGTCACTGAAGCTTTCTTT.

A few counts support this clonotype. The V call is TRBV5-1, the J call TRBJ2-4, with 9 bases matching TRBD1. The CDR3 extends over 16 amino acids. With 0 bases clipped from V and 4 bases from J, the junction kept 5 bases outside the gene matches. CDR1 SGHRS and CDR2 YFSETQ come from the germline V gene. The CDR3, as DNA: TGCGCCAGCAGCTTGGCTCTCGGACAGGGGAAAAACATTCAGTACTTC. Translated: CASSLALGQGKNIQYF.

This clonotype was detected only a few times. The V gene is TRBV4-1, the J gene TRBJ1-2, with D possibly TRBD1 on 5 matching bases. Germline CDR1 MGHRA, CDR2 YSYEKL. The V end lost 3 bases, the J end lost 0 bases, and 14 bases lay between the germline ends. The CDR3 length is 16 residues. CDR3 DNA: TGCGCCAGCAGCCAGAGTCCAGGGCCAGCTAACTATGGCTACACCTTC. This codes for CASSQSPGPANYGYTF.

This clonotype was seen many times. The DNA of the CDR3 is TGTGCCAGCAGCTCTAGCGGGGGGCTCGTCGCGCAGTATTTT. It is translated as CASSSSGGLVAQYF. The chain recombines TRBV13 with TRBJ2-3, with 11 bases lining up with TRBD2. Germline lookup yields CDR1 PRHDT and CDR2 FYEKMQ (reference sequence). CDR3 length: 14 amino acids. Germline trimming cut 4 bases from V and 10 bases from J; bases unmatched to any gene: 7.

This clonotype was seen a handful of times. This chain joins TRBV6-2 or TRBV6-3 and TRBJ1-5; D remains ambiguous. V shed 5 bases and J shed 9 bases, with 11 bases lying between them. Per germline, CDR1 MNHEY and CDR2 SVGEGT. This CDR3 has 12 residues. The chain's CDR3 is CASSQDPRPQHF. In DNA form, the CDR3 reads TGTGCCAGCAGTCAAGACCCACGGCCCCAGCATTTT.

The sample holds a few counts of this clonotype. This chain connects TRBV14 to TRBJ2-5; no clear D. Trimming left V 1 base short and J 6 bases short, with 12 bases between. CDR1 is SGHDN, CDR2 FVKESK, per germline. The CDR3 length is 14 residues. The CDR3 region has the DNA TGTGCCAGCAGCCAAGCTCGGGTTCGGAAGACCCAGTACTTC. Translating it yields CASSQARVRKTQYF.

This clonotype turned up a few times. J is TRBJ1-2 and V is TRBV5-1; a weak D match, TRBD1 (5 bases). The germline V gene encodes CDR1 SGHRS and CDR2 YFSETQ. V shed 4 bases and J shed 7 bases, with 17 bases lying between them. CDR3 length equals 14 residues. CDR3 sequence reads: CASSLVGEVFGYTF. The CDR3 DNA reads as TGCGCCAGCAGCCTGGTGGGGGAAGTTTTTGGCTACACCTTC.

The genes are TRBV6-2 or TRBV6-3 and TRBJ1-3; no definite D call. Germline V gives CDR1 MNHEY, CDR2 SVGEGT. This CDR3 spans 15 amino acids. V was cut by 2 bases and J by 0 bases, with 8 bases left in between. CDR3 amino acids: CASSYDGSSGNTIYF. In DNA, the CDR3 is TGTGCCAGCAGTTACGACGGGAGCTCTGGAAACACCATATATTTT.

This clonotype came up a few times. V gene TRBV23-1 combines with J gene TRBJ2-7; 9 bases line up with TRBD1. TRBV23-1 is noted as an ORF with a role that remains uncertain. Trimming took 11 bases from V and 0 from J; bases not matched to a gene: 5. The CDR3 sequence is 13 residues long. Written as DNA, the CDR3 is TGCGCCGGACAGGGGAAAACCTCCTACGAGCAGTACGTC. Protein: CAGQGKTSYEQYV.

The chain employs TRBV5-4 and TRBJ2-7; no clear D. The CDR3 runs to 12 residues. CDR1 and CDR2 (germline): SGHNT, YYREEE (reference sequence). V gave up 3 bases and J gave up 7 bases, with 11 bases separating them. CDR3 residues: CASSSGPGEQYF. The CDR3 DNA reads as TGTGCCAGCAGCTCCGGACCGGGTGAGCAGTACTTC.

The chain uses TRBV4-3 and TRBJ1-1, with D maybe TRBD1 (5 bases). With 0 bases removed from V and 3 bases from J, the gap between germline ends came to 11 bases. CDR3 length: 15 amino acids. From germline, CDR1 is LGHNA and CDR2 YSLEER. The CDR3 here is CASSQDSVGDTEAFF. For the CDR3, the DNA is TGCGCCAGCAGCCAAGATAGTGTGGGGGACACTGAAGCTTTCTTT.

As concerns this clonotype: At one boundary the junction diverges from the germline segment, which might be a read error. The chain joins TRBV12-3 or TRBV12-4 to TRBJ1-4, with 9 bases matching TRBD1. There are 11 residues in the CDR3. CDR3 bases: TGTGCCAGCAGTTTAGGGACAGGGGTAACATTT. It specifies CASSLGTGVTF.

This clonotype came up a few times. CDR3 region: CASSAREETYEQYV. In DNA, the CDR3 is TGTGCCAGCAGTGCCAGAGAGGAAACCTACGAGCAGTACGTC. The J gene is TRBJ2-7, the V gene TRBV28, with D unclear. Trimming pared 5 bases from V and 2 bases from J, leaving 13 bases between. The germline CDR1 and CDR2 sequences are MDHEN and SYDVKM. The CDR3 spans 14 residues.

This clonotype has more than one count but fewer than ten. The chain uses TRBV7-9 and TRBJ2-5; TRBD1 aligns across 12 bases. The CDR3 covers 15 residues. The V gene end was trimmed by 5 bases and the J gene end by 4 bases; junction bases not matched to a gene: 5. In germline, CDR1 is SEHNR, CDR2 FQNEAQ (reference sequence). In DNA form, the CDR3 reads TGTGCCAGCAGCCCCGGGACAGGGGGCACAGAGACCCAGTACTTC. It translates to CASSPGTGGTETQYF.

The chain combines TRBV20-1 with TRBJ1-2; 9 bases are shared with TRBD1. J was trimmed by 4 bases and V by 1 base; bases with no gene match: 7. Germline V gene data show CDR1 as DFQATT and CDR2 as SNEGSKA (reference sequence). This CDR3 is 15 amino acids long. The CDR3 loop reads CSARGRDREPYGYTF. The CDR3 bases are TGCAGTGCTAGAGGCCGGGACAGGGAACCCTATGGCTACACCTTC.

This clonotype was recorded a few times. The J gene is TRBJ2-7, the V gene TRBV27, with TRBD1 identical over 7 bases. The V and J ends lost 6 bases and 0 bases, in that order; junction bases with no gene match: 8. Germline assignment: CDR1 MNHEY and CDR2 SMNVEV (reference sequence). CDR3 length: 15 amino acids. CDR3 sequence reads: CASSPTQGSSYEQYV. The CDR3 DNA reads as TGTGCCAGCAGCCCGACACAGGGGAGCTCCTACGAGCAGTACGTC.

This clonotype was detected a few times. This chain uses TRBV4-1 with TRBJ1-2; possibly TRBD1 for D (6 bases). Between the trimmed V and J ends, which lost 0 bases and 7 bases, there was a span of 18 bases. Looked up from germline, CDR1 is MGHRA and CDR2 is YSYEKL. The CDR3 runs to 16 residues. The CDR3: CASSQELGTGLGGYTF. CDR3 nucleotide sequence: TGCGCCAGCAGCCAAGAACTCGGCACAGGGCTTGGTGGCTACACCTTC.